The 30 T cell receptor beta chains given below trace back to one sample, sequenced in a study of beta chain features in type 1 diabetes. cDNA synthesis used the whole RNA isolate, giving expressed TCRB sequences. TCRdb's table, derived via immunoSEQ multiplex PCR, lists solely in-frame clones and lacks some. The sample lists 400,000 to 450,000 clones; roughly 14% were seen once. The source material was naive CD4+ T cells from blood. These receptors came from a man under 40 in good health.

This clone has only a few counts. The V and J genes are TRBV7-9 and TRBJ2-1; 13 bases align to TRBD2. CDR3 length equals 16 residues. In germline, CDR1 is SEHNR, CDR2 FQNEAQ (reference sequence). V shed 2 bases and J 9 bases; nucleotides not matched to a gene: 7. DNA for the CDR3: TGTGCCAGCAGCTTAACTCCGGGACTAGCGGGAAGTGAGCAGTTCTTC. Residues: CASSLTPGLAGSEQFF.

This clone was counted only a few times. The chain couples TRBV2 to TRBJ2-1, with a weak D call TRBD1 (6 bases). With 6 bases removed from V and 3 bases from J, the gap between germline ends came to 9 bases. The CDR3 has 13 amino acids. Germline V lookup: CDR1 SNHLY, CDR2 FYNNEI. CDR3 DNA: TGTGCCAGCAGGGACAGACTCTACAATGAGCAGTTCTTC. Translation: CASRDRLYNEQFF.

The V and J genes are TRBV10-3 and TRBJ2-7, with 7 bases aligning to TRBD1. This CDR3 is 11 amino acids long. Germline trimming cut 6 bases from V and 7 bases from J; bases unmatched to any gene: 3. In germline, CDR1 is ENHRY, CDR2 SYGVKD. The CDR3 protein is CAIRGQLEQYF. CDR3 DNA sequence: TGTGCCATCAGGGGACAGTTAGAGCAGTACTTC.

The sample holds a few counts of this clone. V gene TRBV6-5 combines with J gene TRBJ2-1; 9 bases match TRBD1. The CDR3 loop spans 13 amino acids. V lost 5 bases to trimming and J lost 7 bases; unmatched junction nucleotides: 3. Per germline, CDR1 MNHEY and CDR2 SVGAGI. The CDR3 sequence: CASSRGTGNEQFF. The CDR3 coding sequence is TGTGCCAGCAGTAGAGGGACAGGGAATGAGCAGTTCTTC.

V and J are TRBV6-6 and TRBJ2-7; 8 bases map to TRBD1. CDR3 length: 13 amino acids. V gave up 2 bases and J gave up 9 bases; unmatched junction bases: 6. Germline V gene sequence: CDR1 MNHNY, CDR2 SVGAGI (reference sequence). The CDR3 loop is CASSYRQGSGQYF. CDR3 nucleotides: TGTGCCAGCAGTTACCGACAGGGGTCCGGGCAGTACTTC.

This clone was recorded a few times. The junction departs from the called germline gene at one end, perhaps through a read error. V and J are TRBV7-2 and TRBJ2-5; the D gene is possibly TRBD2 (5 bases). The CDR3 length is 16 residues. CDR1 is SGHTA and CDR2 is FQGNSA in the germline V gene. CDR3 in amino acids: CASSLSELGIQGTQYF. CDR3 coding DNA: TGTGCCAGCAGCCTATCGGAACTCGGGATTCAAGGGACCCAGTACTTC.

J is TRBJ1-1 and V is TRBV7-9; D is unresolved. The germline gives CDR1 SEHNR, CDR2 FQNEAQ (reference sequence). Trimming took 5 bases from V and 6 from J, leaving 19 bases between them. CDR3 size: 15 residues. The CDR3 region is CASSPHVGSWSEAFF. CDR3 sequence (DNA): TGTGCCAGCAGCCCCCATGTCGGGTCGTGGTCTGAAGCTTTCTTT.

This clone appeared a few times. V is TRBV13 and J is TRBJ2-3; TRBD2 is a possible D gene (6 bases). Deletions cut 4 bases from V and 6 bases from J, with 17 bases between. From germline, CDR1 is PRHDT and CDR2 FYEKMQ (reference sequence). The CDR3 spans 15 residues. The CDR3 coding sequence is TGTGCCAGCAGCTCGGGACTGAGGTTGGCTGATACGCAGTATTTT. It is translated as CASSSGLRLADTQYF.

This clone appeared a few times. CDR3 protein: CSATSFHGSGYTF. CDR3 coding DNA: TGCAGCGCGACCTCATTTCACGGTTCCGGCTACACCTTC. This rearrangement joins TRBV29-1 to TRBJ1-2; D unclear. The ends were cut back, 7 bases at V and 8 bases at J, with 20 bases in the middle. The CDR3 spans 13 residues. CDR1 is SQVTM and CDR2 is ANQGSEA in the germline V gene.

The chain employs TRBV7-2 and TRBJ2-7, with D possibly being TRBD1 (6 bases). The V and J ends lost 5 bases and 0 bases respectively, with 17 bases between them. From germline, CDR1 is SGHTA and CDR2 FQGNSA. This CDR3 contains 16 residues. The CDR3 sequence: CASSPYTGQSSYEQYV. The CDR3 region has the DNA TGTGCCAGCAGCCCTTACACCGGACAGAGCTCCTACGAGCAGTACGTC.

This clone was recorded a few times. The chain has TRBV7-2 and TRBJ1-2; weak D call: TRBD1 (6 bases). This CDR3 contains 13 residues. The V and J ends lost 5 bases and 4 bases respectively, with 11 bases between them. Germline lookup yields CDR1 SGHTA and CDR2 FQGNSA. The DNA for the CDR3 is TGTGCCAGCAGCCAAGGACAGACCTATGGCTACACCTTC. It specifies CASSQGQTYGYTF.

The V gene is TRBV5-4, the J gene TRBJ2-1; 9 bases map to TRBD2. The CDR3 has 17 amino acids. Germline lookup yields CDR1 SGHNT and CDR2 YYREEE (reference sequence). V was pared by 4 bases and J by 5 bases, with 13 bases of the junction left unmatched. Here the CDR3 DNA reads TGTGCCAGCAGCCCGGCGGGTAGCGGGAGTCTCGACAATGAGCAGTTCTTC. This gives the protein CASSPAGSGSLDNEQFF.

The chain couples TRBV4-3 to TRBJ1-2; no definite D call. Deletions cut 4 bases from V and 7 bases from J, with 13 bases between. The CDR3 extends over 13 amino acids. CDR1 and CDR2 (germline): LGHNA, YSLEER. CDR3 amino acids: CASSPGPGFGYTF. The DNA for the CDR3 is TGCGCCAGCAGCCCCGGACCGGGGTTTGGCTACACCTTC.

This clone was recorded only once. This rearrangement joins TRBV4-1 to TRBJ1-2; D not resolved. Looked up from germline, CDR1 is MGHRA and CDR2 is YSYEKL. V lost 0 bases and J 4 bases, leaving 18 bases between the germline ends. The CDR3 has 17 residues. The CDR3 protein is CASSQDGRARQGYGYTF. The DNA of the CDR3 is TGCGCCAGCAGCCAAGATGGACGGGCGCGACAAGGCTATGGCTACACCTTC.

This clone was seen a few times. V and J are TRBV13 and TRBJ2-5; D is unresolved. In germline, CDR1 is PRHDT, CDR2 FYEKMQ (reference sequence). V lost 0 bases and J lost 2, with 7 bases in between. This CDR3 region has 14 residues. For the CDR3, the DNA is TGTGCCAGCAGCTTAGGACTCGCACAAGAGACCCAGTACTTC. Its protein is CASSLGLAQETQYF.

This clone was picked up a small number of times. The chain links TRBV27 to TRBJ2-4; 9 nucleotides agree with TRBD1. CDR1 and CDR2 from the germline V gene are MNHEY and SMNVEV (reference sequence). J gave up 1 base and V 6 bases, and 7 bases lay outside the gene matches. The CDR3 length is 16 residues. Here the CDR3 DNA reads TGTGCCAGCAGGCTACAGGGGGCCTCGGCCAAAAACATTCAGTACTTC. Protein product: CASRLQGASAKNIQYF.

This clone has a handful of counts. Other DNA sequences from this sample encode an identical CDR3 as well. The V and J genes are TRBV7-2 and TRBJ2-5; D is uncertain. Germline-derived CDR1 and CDR2 are SGHTA and FQGNSA. Trimming stripped 2 bases from V and 0 bases from J, with 4 bases between. The CDR3 consists of 13 residues. The chain's CDR3 is CASSLRYQETQYF. DNA of the CDR3: TGTGCCAGCAGCTTAAGGTACCAAGAGACCCAGTACTTC.

The CDR3 spells CASSLARDTQYF. As DNA, the CDR3 is TGTGCCAGCAGCTTGGCGAGAGATACGCAGTATTTT. V and J are TRBV5-6 and TRBJ2-3; D is unclear. V was trimmed by 0 bases and J by 5 bases, leaving 4 bases between them. The CDR3 has 12 residues. Germline V gives CDR1 SGHDT, CDR2 YYEEEE. Variable domain in full (rest from reference TRBV5-6 and TRBJ2-3): DAGVTQSPTHLIKTRGQQVTLRCSPKSGHDTVSWYQQALGQGPQFIFQYYEEEERQRGNFPDRFSGHQFPNYSSELNVNALLLGDSALYLCASSLARDTQYFGPGTRLTVL.

The V and J genes are TRBV25-1 and TRBJ1-1; 7 bases line up with TRBD1. V was clipped by 3 bases and J by 9 bases; unmatched bases: 7. Germline-derived CDR1 and CDR2 are MGHDK and SYGVNS. This CDR3 contains 13 residues. The CDR3 DNA follows: TGTGCCAGCAGTGACCGACGGGACAGCCAAGCTTTCTTT. Its protein product is CASSDRRDSQAFF.

This clone has only a few counts. V gene TRBV6-5 combines with J gene TRBJ2-7, with TRBD1 identical over 9 bases. CDR1 is MNHEY and CDR2 is SVGAGI in the germline V gene. The CDR3 has 14 amino acids. The junction had 6 bases not matched to a gene; V was cut back by 0 bases and J by 9 bases. In DNA, the CDR3 is TGTGCCAGCAGTTACTCGAGGGGACAGGGAAGGCAGTACTTC. This gives the protein CASSYSRGQGRQYF.

The chain couples TRBV7-3 to TRBJ2-5; D perhaps matches TRBD1 (5 bases). There are 15 residues in the CDR3. V lost 2 bases to trimming and J lost 5 bases, with 15 bases between them. CDR1 and CDR2 (germline): SGHTA, FQGTGA. CDR3 protein: CASSLAGWGAETQYF. The CDR3 DNA is TGTGCCAGCAGCTTAGCAGGGTGGGGCGCGGAGACCCAGTACTTC.

In this sample, this clone turned up a few times. Other DNA sequences in this sample translate to the same CDR3. The J gene is TRBJ2-7, the V gene TRBV19; tentative D call: TRBD1 (6 bases). Trimming pared 6 bases from V and 0 bases from J, leaving 12 bases between. In germline, CDR1 is LNHDA, CDR2 SQIVND (reference sequence). The CDR3 runs 14 residues. The CDR3 sequence: CASRKTGSSYEQYF. The CDR3 DNA reads as TGTGCCAGTAGGAAAACAGGGAGCTCCTACGAGCAGTACTTC. Variable domain in full (rest from reference TRBV19 and TRBJ2-7): DGGITQSPKYLFRKEGQNVTLSCEQNLNHDAMYWYRQDPGQGLRLIYYSQIVNDFQKGDIAEGYSVSREKKESFPLTVTSAQKNPTAFYLCASRKTGSSYEQYFGPGTRLTVT.

This clone was counted only a few times. The chain couples TRBV9 to TRBJ2-3; 7 bases map to TRBD2. Germline V gene lookup returns CDR1 SGDLS and CDR2 YYNGEE. J was trimmed by 2 bases and V by 2 bases; bases with no gene match: 11. The length of the CDR3 is 17 residues. The CDR3 is CASSVGGLAAYTDTQYF. The CDR3 region has the DNA TGTGCCAGCAGCGTCGGCGGGCTAGCGGCTTACACAGATACGCAGTATTTT.

In its sample, this clone was seen a few times. This chain connects TRBV29-1 to TRBJ2-1, with unresolved D. Germline assignment: CDR1 SQVTM and CDR2 ANQGSEA. This CDR3 has 13 residues. V shed 3 bases and J shed 10 bases, with 16 bases lying between them. The CDR3 nucleotides read TGCAGCGTTGATTCCCGTGGGGTTTCGGAGCAGTTCTTC. The encoded protein is CSVDSRGVSEQFF.

The chain uses TRBV14 and TRBJ1-2; 7 bases align to TRBD1. The CDR3 is 13 residues long. With 4 bases clipped from V and 5 bases from J, the junction kept 4 bases outside the gene matches. Germline assignment: CDR1 SGHDN and CDR2 FVKESK. The CDR3 reads CASSPRTGYGYTF. CDR3 bases: TGTGCCAGCAGCCCCCGGACAGGATATGGCTACACCTTC.

This clone was seen a few times. This chain links TRBV15 with TRBJ1-2, with no clear D. Germline assignment: CDR1 LNHNV and CDR2 YYDKDF (reference sequence). This CDR3 has 15 residues. The V end lost 0 bases, the J end lost 4 bases, and 12 bases lay between the germline ends. CDR3 sequence: CATSRDRRGSYGYTF. CDR3 coding DNA: TGTGCCACCAGCAGAGATCGGCGGGGTAGCTATGGCTACACCTTC.

V gene TRBV5-6 combines with J gene TRBJ2-5; D is uncertain. This CDR3 contains 12 residues. Germline CDR1 is SGHDT and CDR2 is YYEEEE. V was shortened by 0 bases and J by 1 base, with 1 base between the two germline ends. CDR3 DNA sequence: TGTGCCAGCAGCTTGGCCCAAGAGACCCAGTACTTC. Amino acids: CASSLAQETQYF.

V usage is TRBV29-1 and J usage is TRBJ2-1; 10 nucleotides match TRBD2. The CDR3 consists of 13 residues. V lost 5 bases, J lost 10 bases, and 8 bases stayed unmatched. Germline V CDR1 and CDR2: SQVTM, ANQGSEA. CDR3 in amino acids: CSVRSGRAWEQFF. As DNA, the CDR3 is TGCAGCGTTCGGAGCGGGAGGGCGTGGGAGCAGTTCTTC.

The rearrangement links TRBV5-1 to TRBJ2-1; D call uncertain. The germline gives CDR1 SGHRS, CDR2 YFSETQ. CDR3 length: 14 residues. V was trimmed by 2 bases and J by 8 bases, leaving 14 bases between them. DNA of the CDR3: TGCGCCAGCAGCTTAGGAGCAGTCATAGATGAGCAGTTCTTC. Encoded protein: CASSLGAVIDEQFF.

This clone was seen more than once but under ten times. This CDR3 is also generated by other DNA sequences in the sample. J is TRBJ2-7 and V is TRBV7-2, with 8 positions matching TRBD2. The CDR3 loop spans 14 amino acids. Trimming removed 5 bases from V and 2 bases from J; junction bases left unmatched: 5. CDR1 and CDR2 (germline): SGHTA, FQGNSA. The CDR3, as DNA: TGTGCCAGCAGCGTCAGCGGGGGTGCCTACGAGCAGTACTTC. Translated, it gives CASSVSGGAYEQYF.